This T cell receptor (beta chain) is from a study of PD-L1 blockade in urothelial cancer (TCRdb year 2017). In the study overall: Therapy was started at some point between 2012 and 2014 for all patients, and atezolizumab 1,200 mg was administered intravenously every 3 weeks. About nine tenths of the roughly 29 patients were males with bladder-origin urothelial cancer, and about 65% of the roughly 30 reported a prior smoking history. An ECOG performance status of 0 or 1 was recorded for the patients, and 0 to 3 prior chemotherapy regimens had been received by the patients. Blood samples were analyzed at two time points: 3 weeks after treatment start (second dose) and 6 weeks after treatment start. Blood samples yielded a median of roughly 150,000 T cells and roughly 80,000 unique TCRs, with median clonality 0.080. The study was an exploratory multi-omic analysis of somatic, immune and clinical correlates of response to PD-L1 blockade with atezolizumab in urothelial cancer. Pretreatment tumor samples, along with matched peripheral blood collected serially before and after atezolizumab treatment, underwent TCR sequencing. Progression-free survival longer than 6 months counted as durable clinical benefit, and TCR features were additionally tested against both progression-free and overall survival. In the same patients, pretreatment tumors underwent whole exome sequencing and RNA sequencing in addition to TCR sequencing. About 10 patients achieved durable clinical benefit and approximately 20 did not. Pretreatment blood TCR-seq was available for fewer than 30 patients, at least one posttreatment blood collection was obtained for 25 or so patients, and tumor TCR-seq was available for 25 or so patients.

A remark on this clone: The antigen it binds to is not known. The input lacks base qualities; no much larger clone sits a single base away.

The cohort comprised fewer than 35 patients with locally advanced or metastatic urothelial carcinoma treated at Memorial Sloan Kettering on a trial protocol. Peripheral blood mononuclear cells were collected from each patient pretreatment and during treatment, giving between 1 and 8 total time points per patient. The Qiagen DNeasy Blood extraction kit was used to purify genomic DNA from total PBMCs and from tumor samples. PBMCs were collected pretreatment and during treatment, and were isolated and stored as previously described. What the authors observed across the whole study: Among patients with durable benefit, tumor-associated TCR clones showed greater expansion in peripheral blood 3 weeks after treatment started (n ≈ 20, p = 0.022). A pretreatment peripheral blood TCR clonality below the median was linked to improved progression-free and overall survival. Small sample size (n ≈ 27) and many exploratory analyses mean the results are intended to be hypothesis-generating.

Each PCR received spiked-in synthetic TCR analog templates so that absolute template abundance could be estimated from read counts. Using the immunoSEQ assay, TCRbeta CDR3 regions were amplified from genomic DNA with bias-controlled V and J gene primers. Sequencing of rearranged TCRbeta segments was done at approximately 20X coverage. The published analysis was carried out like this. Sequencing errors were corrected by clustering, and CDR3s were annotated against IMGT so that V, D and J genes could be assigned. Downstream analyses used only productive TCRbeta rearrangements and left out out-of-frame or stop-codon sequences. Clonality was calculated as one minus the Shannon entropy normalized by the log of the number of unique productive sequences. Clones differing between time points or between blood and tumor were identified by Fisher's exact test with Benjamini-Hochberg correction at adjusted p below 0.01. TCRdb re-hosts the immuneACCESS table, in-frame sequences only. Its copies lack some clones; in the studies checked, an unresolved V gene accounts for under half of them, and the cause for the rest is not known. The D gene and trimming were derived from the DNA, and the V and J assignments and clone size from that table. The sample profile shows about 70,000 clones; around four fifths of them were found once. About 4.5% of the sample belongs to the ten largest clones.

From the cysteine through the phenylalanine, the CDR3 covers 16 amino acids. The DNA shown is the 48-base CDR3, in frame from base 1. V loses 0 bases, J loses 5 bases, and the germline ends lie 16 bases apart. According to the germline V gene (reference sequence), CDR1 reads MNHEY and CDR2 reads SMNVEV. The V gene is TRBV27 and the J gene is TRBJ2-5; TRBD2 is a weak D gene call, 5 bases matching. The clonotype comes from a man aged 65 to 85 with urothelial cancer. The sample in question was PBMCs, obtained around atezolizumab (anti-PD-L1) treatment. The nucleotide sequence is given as TGTGCCAGCAGTTTATCTCCAGTGTCGGGGTACGAGACCCAGTACTTC. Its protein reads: CASSLSPVSGYETQYF.